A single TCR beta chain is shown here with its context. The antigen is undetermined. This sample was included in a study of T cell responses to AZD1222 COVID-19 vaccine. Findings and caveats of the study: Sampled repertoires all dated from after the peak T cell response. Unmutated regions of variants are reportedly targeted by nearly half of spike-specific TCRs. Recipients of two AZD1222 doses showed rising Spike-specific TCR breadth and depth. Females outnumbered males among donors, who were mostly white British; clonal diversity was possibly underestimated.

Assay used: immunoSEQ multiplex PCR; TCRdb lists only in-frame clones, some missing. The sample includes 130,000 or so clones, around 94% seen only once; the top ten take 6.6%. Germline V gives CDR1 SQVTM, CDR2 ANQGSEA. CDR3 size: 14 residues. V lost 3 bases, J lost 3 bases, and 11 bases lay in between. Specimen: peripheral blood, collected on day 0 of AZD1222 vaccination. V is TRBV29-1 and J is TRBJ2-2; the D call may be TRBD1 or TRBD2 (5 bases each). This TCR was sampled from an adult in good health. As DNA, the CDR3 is TGCAGCGTTGAGGGGGATTGGGACACCGGGGAGCTGTTTTTT. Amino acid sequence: CSVEGDWDTGELFF.